The next 12 T cell receptor beta chains were all read from a single sample in a study of blood T cell repertoires in COVID-19. Libraries were prepared by immunoSEQ multiplex PCR; TCRdb keeps only in-frame clonotypes and omits some of them. The sample lists roughly 180,000 clones, 75% to 85% occurring once. The sequencing sample was made of peripheral blood. These receptors originate from a woman in her forties with COVID-19, enrolled during active disease.

The chain joins TRBV28 to TRBJ1-4; a possible D gene is TRBD1 (6 bases). The CDR3 has 15 amino acids. Germline CDR1 is MDHEN and CDR2 is SYDVKM. With 3 bases removed from V and 8 bases from J, the gap between germline ends came to 16 bases. CDR3 DNA: TGTGCCAGCAGTTTGTGGGGAGGGGGGGACGAAAAACTGTTTTTT. This encodes CASSLWGGGDEKLFF.

J is TRBJ1-2 and V is TRBV10-3; 10 nucleotides line up with TRBD1. V shed 0 bases, J shed 8 bases, and the junction held 3 bases outside the gene matches. The CDR3 covers 14 residues. Germline CDR1 ENHRY, CDR2 SYGVKD. CDR3 sequence: CAISESTGGFGYTF. CDR3 DNA sequence: TGTGCCATCAGTGAGTCGACAGGGGGCTTCGGCTACACCTTC.

The genes are TRBV7-9 and TRBJ1-2, with TRBD1 as a possible D gene (5 bases). Germline values: CDR1 SEHNR, CDR2 FQNEAQ (reference sequence). V was clipped by 3 bases and J by 9 bases, with 17 bases between them. The CDR3 runs to 14 residues. CDR3 coding DNA: TGTGCCAGCAGCTTCGCTAGTGGGGGGGAAAGCTACACCTTC. It codes for CASSFASGGESYTF.

This clone was picked up a small number of times. CDR3 in DNA: TGTGCCAGCTCACCAAGCCTGAACACTGAAGCTTTCTTT. Translation gives CASSPSLNTEAFF. J is TRBJ1-1 and V is TRBV18; D is uncertain. The CDR3 runs to 13 residues. Trimming cost V 2 bases and J 0 bases, with 4 bases left between them. From germline, CDR1 is KGHSH and CDR2 LQKENI. The whole variable domain, remainder taken from reference TRBV18 and TRBJ1-1, is NAGVMQNPRHLVRRRGQEARLRCSPMKGHSHVYWYRQLPEEGLKFMVYLQKENIIDESGMPKERFSAEFPKEGPSILRIQQVVRGDSAAYFCASSPSLNTEAFFGQGTRLTVV.

J is TRBJ2-7 and V is TRBV5-5; no reliable D call. The germline CDR1 and CDR2 sequences are SGHKS and YYEKEE (reference sequence). This CDR3 spans 12 amino acids. Deletions cut 0 bases from V and 2 bases from J, with 3 bases between. The chain's CDR3 is CASSLVTYEQYF. In DNA, the CDR3 is TGTGCCAGCAGCTTGGTAACCTACGAGCAGTACTTC.

The chain carries TRBV30 and TRBJ2-1, with D perhaps matching TRBD2 (6 bases). The V gene's germline CDR1 is GTSNPN and CDR2 SVGIG (reference sequence). This CDR3 contains 14 residues. With 3 bases removed from V and 0 bases from J, the gap between germline ends came to 9 bases. Here the CDR3 reads CAWSTGSSYNEQFF. The CDR3 coding sequence is TGTGCCTGGAGCACCGGGAGCTCCTACAATGAGCAGTTCTTC.

This chain connects TRBV6-6 to TRBJ2-7, with D perhaps matching TRBD2 (5 bases). V lost 5 bases, J lost 6 bases, and 17 bases lay in between. The germline V gene has CDR1 MNHNY and CDR2 SVGAGI (reference sequence). The CDR3 loop spans 14 amino acids. Here the CDR3 DNA reads TGTGCCAGCAGTAGGGCTAGCATGGGTGCCGAGCAGTACTTC. As protein: CASSRASMGAEQYF.

The chain has TRBV5-4 and TRBJ2-7, with TRBD1 matching over 8 bases. Germline V gives CDR1 SGHNT, CDR2 YYREEE (reference sequence). This CDR3 is 15 amino acids long. Germline trimming cut 0 bases from V and 4 bases from J; bases unmatched to any gene: 6. CDR3 residues: CASSLGGQAPYEQYV. CDR3 bases: TGTGCCAGCAGCTTGGGGGGACAGGCGCCTTACGAGCAGTACGTC.

V gene TRBV5-5 combines with J gene TRBJ1-4; TRBD1 matches 7 bases. CDR3 length: 14 amino acids. V was pared by 4 bases and J by 5 bases, with 5 bases of the junction left unmatched. The germline V gene encodes CDR1 SGHKS and CDR2 YYEKEE (reference sequence). DNA of the CDR3: TGTGCCAGCAGCCGGGCGGGACAGAATGAAAAACTGTTTTTT. Its protein is CASSRAGQNEKLFF.

The J gene is TRBJ1-1, the V gene TRBV20-1; 7 bases align to TRBD1. V lost 3 bases to trimming and J lost 4 bases; unmatched junction nucleotides: 2. The CDR3 has 12 amino acids. Per germline, CDR1 DFQATT and CDR2 SNEGSKA (reference sequence). CDR3 in DNA: TGCAGTGCTAGTTACAGGGGCACTGAAGCTTTCTTT. Encoded protein: CSASYRGTEAFF.

The chain has TRBV6-2 or TRBV6-3 and TRBJ1-5, with D uncertain. The CDR3 consists of 13 residues. Between the trimmed V and J ends, which lost 1 base and 1 base, there was a span of 2 bases. Germline V gene sequence: CDR1 MNHEY, CDR2 SVGEGT. Written as DNA, the CDR3 is TGTGCCAGCAGTTACTTAAGCAATCAGCCCCAGCATTTT. Its translation is CASSYLSNQPQHF.

The chain employs TRBV18 and TRBJ1-2, with unresolved D. The CDR3 consists of 15 residues. The V gene lost 2 bases and the J gene lost 7 bases, with 17 bases spanning the gap. The germline CDR1 and CDR2 sequences are KGHSH and LQKENI. The CDR3 DNA is TGTGCCAGCTCACCAAGCGCGCGGGGTGCGGGTGGCTACACCTTC. Translated: CASSPSARGAGGYTF.